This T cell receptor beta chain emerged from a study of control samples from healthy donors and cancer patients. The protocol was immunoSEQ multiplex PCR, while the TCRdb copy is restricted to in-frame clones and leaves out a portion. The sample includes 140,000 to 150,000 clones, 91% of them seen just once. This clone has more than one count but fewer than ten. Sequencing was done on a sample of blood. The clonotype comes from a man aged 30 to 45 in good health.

The CDR3 DNA follows: TGTGCCAGCGCCCGGGGGACTGGAAACACCATATATTTT. Its protein product is CASARGTGNTIYF. The chain couples TRBV12-3 or TRBV12-4 to TRBJ1-3, with TRBD1 as a possible D gene (5 bases). The CDR3 runs 13 residues. The germline V and J ends were trimmed by 8 bases and 2 bases, with 10 bases remaining between them.